Presented here are 9 T cell receptor beta chains from one specimen sequenced in a study of shared clonotypes between healthy human individuals (dated by TCRdb to 2020 to 2021). The receptor library was made with the immunoSEQ multiplex PCR assay. In TCRdb, the immuneACCESS table is reduced to in-frame sequences with V and J assigned. These tables do not hold every clone; where another copy was compared, an unresolved V gene accounts for under half, and the others remain unexplained. Recorded for this sample are a few million clones; just under 95% of them occurred a single time. The ten largest clones represent approximately 0.4% of the sample. Sequenced material: naive CD4+ T cells from PBMCs. Interpreted using the paper, the cell subset or site label stands for: CD45RA+ positively selected. These receptors were taken from a man between 18 and 35 years old in good health. Some clones in this sample may be carry-over from other donors' samples.

In this sample, this clone turned up once. This rearrangement joins TRBV2 to TRBJ1-2, with TRBD1 identical over 8 bases. Germline CDR1 and CDR2: SNHLY and FYNNEI. J gave up 8 bases and V 6 bases, and 8 bases lay outside the gene matches. The CDR3 covers 13 residues. This chain's CDR3 is CASSATGGSGYTF. In nucleotides, the CDR3 is TGTGCCAGCAGCGCCACAGGGGGGAGCGGCTACACCTTC.

The chain employs TRBV6-6 and TRBJ1-3; no reliable D call. The CDR3 is 11 residues long. The V and J ends lost 8 bases and 5 bases respectively, with 7 bases between them. Per the germline V gene, CDR1 is MNHNY and CDR2 is SVGAGI (reference sequence). For the CDR3, the DNA is TGTGCCAGCCAAAATCGAAACACCATATATTTT. Translating gives CASQNRNTIYF.

The chain links TRBV28 to TRBJ1-5; 11 bases map to TRBD1. CDR1 is MDHEN, CDR2 SYDVKM, per germline. The CDR3 runs to 14 residues. V lost 8 bases and J lost 4; bases outside the gene matches: 4. CDR3: CASLRDRGNQPQHF. CDR3 bases: TGTGCCAGCTTGCGGGACAGGGGGAATCAGCCCCAGCATTTT. Based on the CDR3 plus reference TRBV28 and TRBJ1-5, the full variable domain is DVKVTQSSRYLVKRTGEKVFLECVQDMDHENMFWYRQDPGLGLRLIYFSYDVKMKEKGDIPEGYSVSREKKERFSLILESASTNQTSMYLCASLRDRGNQPQHFGDGTRLSIL.

This chain joins TRBV29-1 and TRBJ2-7; either TRBD1 or TRBD2 may fit D (5 bases each). The CDR3 runs 11 residues. Germline lookup yields CDR1 SQVTM and CDR2 ANQGSEA. V lost 7 bases and J lost 4, with 11 bases in between. As DNA, the CDR3 is TGCAGCGCCGGGACCCAATACGAGCAGTACTTC. Its protein product is CSAGTQYEQYF.

The gene calls are TRBV7-9 and TRBJ2-1; tentative D call: TRBD2 (5 bases). Germline CDR1 and CDR2: SEHNR and FQNEAQ (reference sequence). This CDR3 comprises 14 residues. Between the trimmed V and J ends, which lost 5 bases and 6 bases, there was a span of 14 bases. CDR3 bases: TGTGCCAGCAGCCCATCCTCCCGGGGCAATGAGCAGTTCTTC. As protein: CASSPSSRGNEQFF.

Regarding this clone: Other DNA sequences from this sample encode an identical CDR3 as well. The J gene is TRBJ2-5, the V gene TRBV7-2, with 9 bases aligning to TRBD1. With V trimmed by 5 bases and J by 2 bases, 3 bases remained unmatched. The CDR3 has 14 amino acids. In germline, CDR1 is SGHTA, CDR2 FQGNSA. CDR3 amino acids: CASSRDRAQETQYF. The CDR3 DNA sequence: TGTGCCAGCAGCCGGGACAGGGCGCAAGAGACCCAGTACTTC.

V gene TRBV28 combines with J gene TRBJ2-7; D may be TRBD2 (7 bases). The CDR3 has 14 residues. Trimming took off 6 bases at V and 4 bases at J, with 16 bases between the two ends. Germline CDR1 is MDHEN and CDR2 is SYDVKM. CDR3 loop: CASREMAGAYEQYF. The CDR3 DNA reads as TGTGCCAGCAGGGAAATGGCGGGGGCTTACGAGCAGTACTTC.

J is TRBJ1-2 and V is TRBV28; possibly TRBD1 for D (5 bases). Trimming removed 8 bases at V and 4 bases at J, with 14 bases between. CDR1 is MDHEN and CDR2 is SYDVKM in the germline V gene. The CDR3 contains 13 residues. DNA of the CDR3: TGTGCCAGCTGGGAGGGGACCGGCTATGGCTACACCTTC. This translates into CASWEGTGYGYTF.

This sequence joins TRBV12-5 and TRBJ2-2; D ambiguous. With 5 bases removed from V and 4 bases from J, the gap between germline ends came to 8 bases. Per germline, CDR1 LGHNT and CDR2 FRNRAP. The CDR3 is made up of 13 amino acids. The CDR3 sequence: CASGSSFTGELFF. The CDR3 bases are TGTGCTAGTGGTAGCTCTTTCACCGGGGAGCTGTTTTTT.